This TCR beta chain was captured in a study of blood T cell repertoires in COVID-19. Looking at the study overall: Sites across the United States, Italy and Spain contributed samples from acute and convalescent COVID-19. T cells, B-cell-depleted T cells, or PBMCs supplied cDNA or gDNA.

With V trimmed by 7 bases and J by 5 bases, 5 bases remained unmatched. Germline CDR1 SGDLS, CDR2 YYNGEE. The CDR3 loop spans 13 amino acids. Original analysis: By means of reference gene primer amplification, nucleated cell counts were estimated. Clones were read by immunoSEQ multiplex PCR, and TCRdb kept only the in-frame ones, dropping some. V and J calls plus clone size are reproduced from that table; the DNA served to infer D and trimming. The table includes some 66,000 clones, about 87% detected once. The rearrangement joins TRBV9 to TRBJ2-5; 10 bases are shared with TRBD1. This clonotype was obtained from a human donor with active COVID-19. The donor label of this sample is uncertain. The material sequenced was peripheral blood. The CDR3 bases are TGTGCCAGCCGCCGGGACAGGGGTGAGACCCAGTACTTC. Its translation: CASRRDRGETQYF.